This T cell receptor beta chain emerged from a study of blood T cells in healthy people across ages. Study at large: Per every two T cells, about one barcoded beta molecule was captured by template switching.

The germline V and J ends were trimmed by 1 base and 7 bases, with 14 bases remaining between them. Germline CDR1 SGHTA, CDR2 FQGNSA. This CDR3 region has 15 residues. The study's findings and limits: The authors considered diversity estimates from one million T cells to be underestimates. With donor CMV status unknown, expanded clonotype changes were possibly confounded.

Note on this clonotype: Antigen unknown.

Then a second PCR, running about 6 to 12 cycles, was carried out with a sample-barcoded 5' primer and a J-beta primer mix. Each of the cDNA molecules was tagged by a template-switch adaptor with 12 random nucleotides. TCRdb re-derived calls from the 5' RACE reads in MiXCR, one entry per CDR3 protein. The sample lists 700,000 to 850,000 distinct CDR3 sequences; less than 70% were seen once. The V call is TRBV7-2, the J call TRBJ1-5; D remains unclear. Sequenced: blood. The TCR was taken from a man older than 75 in good health. CDR3 nucleotide sequence: TGTGCCAGCAGCTTAGTGGTTGGTACAGTCCAGCCCCAGCATTTT. Its translation: CASSLVVGTVQPQHF.